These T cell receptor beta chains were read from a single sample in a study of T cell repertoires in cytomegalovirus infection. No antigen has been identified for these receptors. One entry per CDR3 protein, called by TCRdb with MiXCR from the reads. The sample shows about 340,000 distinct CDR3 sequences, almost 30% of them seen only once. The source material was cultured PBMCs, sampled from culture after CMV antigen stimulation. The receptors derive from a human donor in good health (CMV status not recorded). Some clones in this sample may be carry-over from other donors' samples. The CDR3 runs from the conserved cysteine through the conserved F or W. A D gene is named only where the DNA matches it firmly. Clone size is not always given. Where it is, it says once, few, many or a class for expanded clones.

cdr3_nt: TGTGCCAGCAGTCCCCGGGACAGGGCAATTTCACCCCTCCACTTT; cdr3_aa: CASSPRDRAISPLHF; d_call: TRBD1; j_call: TRBJ1-6; clone_size: few; v_call: TRBV6-5
cdr3_nt: TGCGCCAGCAGCTCGGGGGGACAGTCCTTCGCAGATACGCAGTATTTT; cdr3_aa: CASSSGGQSFADTQYF; d_call: NA; j_call: TRBJ2-3; clone_size: NA; v_call: TRBV5-1
cdr3_nt: TGTGCCAGCAGCTTCCGGGGGAGCAATCAGCCCCAGCATTTT; cdr3_aa: CASSFRGSNQPQHF; d_call: NA; j_call: TRBJ1-5; clone_size: many; v_call: TRBV7-2
cdr3_nt: TGTGCCAGTAGTATAGACGTCAGATACTATGGCTACACCTTC; cdr3_aa: CASSIDVRYYGYTF; d_call: NA; j_call: TRBJ1-2; clone_size: NA; v_call: TRBV19
cdr3_nt: TGTGCCAGCAGCTTGTTAGGGGATAACTATGGCTACACCTTC; cdr3_aa: CASSLLGDNYGYTF; d_call: NA; j_call: TRBJ1-2; clone_size: NA; v_call: TRBV5-4
cdr3_nt: TGTGCCAGCAGTTACTCCAGGACCGCCAGGAGCTCCTACGAGCAGTACTTC; cdr3_aa: CASSYSRTARSSYEQYF; d_call: NA; j_call: TRBJ2-7; clone_size: NA; v_call: TRBV6-5
cdr3_nt: TGTGCCAGCAGTTACGGTGCTGGAAACACCATATATTTT; cdr3_aa: CASSYGAGNTIYF; d_call: NA; j_call: TRBJ1-3; clone_size: NA; v_call: TRBV6-6
cdr3_nt: TGCAGTGCTAAGGACAGGGGGAATTCACCCCTCCACTTT; cdr3_aa: CSAKDRGNSPLHF; d_call: TRBD1; j_call: TRBJ1-6; clone_size: NA; v_call: TRBV20-1
cdr3_nt: TGTGCCAGCAGGCCTGGGGGAGGAAGCCAGCCCCAGCATTTT; cdr3_aa: CASRPGGGSQPQHF; d_call: NA; j_call: TRBJ1-5; clone_size: NA; v_call: TRBV28
cdr3_nt: TGTGCCAGCAGCCCTGCGCTGGGTGGTGGAACTGAGCAGTACTTC; cdr3_aa: CASSPALGGGTEQYF; d_call: NA; j_call: TRBJ2-7; clone_size: many; v_call: TRBV7-8
cdr3_nt: TGTGCCAGCAGTGAAATAGTAGATACGCAGTATTTT; cdr3_aa: CASSEIVDTQYF; d_call: NA; j_call: TRBJ2-3; clone_size: NA; v_call: TRBV6-5
cdr3_nt: TGTGCCAGCAGCCCCAAGGCGGGCACCTCTGGGGCCAACGTCCTGACTTTC; cdr3_aa: CASSPKAGTSGANVLTF; d_call: NA; j_call: TRBJ2-6; clone_size: NA; v_call: TRBV3-1
cdr3_nt: TGTGCCTGGAGTGACTTGGGACATCAGAACACTGAAGCTTTCTTT; cdr3_aa: CAWSDLGHQNTEAFF; d_call: NA; j_call: TRBJ1-1; clone_size: NA; v_call: TRBV30
cdr3_nt: TGTGCCAGCAGTTCCCTCCTTGAGGGGGGCTATGGCTACACCTTC; cdr3_aa: CASSSLLEGGYGYTF; d_call: NA; j_call: TRBJ1-2; clone_size: NA; v_call: TRBV27
cdr3_nt: TGTGCCAGCAGCGTGGACAGGGGAGTGAACACTGAAGCTTTCTTT; cdr3_aa: CASSVDRGVNTEAFF; d_call: TRBD1; j_call: TRBJ1-1; clone_size: NA; v_call: TRBV9
cdr3_nt: TGTGCCAGCAGTTCCTCCCAGCCCCCCTACGAGCAGTACTTC; cdr3_aa: CASSSSQPPYEQYF; d_call: NA; j_call: TRBJ2-7; clone_size: NA; v_call: TRBV27
cdr3_nt: TGTGCCAGCAGCTCTCAGGGGGGTGCAACTAATGAAAAACTGTTTTTT; cdr3_aa: CASSSQGGATNEKLFF; d_call: TRBD1; j_call: TRBJ1-4; clone_size: few; v_call: TRBV7-9
cdr3_nt: TGCGCCAGCAGCTTGGAGACGGGAACAACTGAAGCTTTCTTT; cdr3_aa: CASSLETGTTEAFF; d_call: NA; j_call: TRBJ1-1; clone_size: NA; v_call: TRBV5-1
cdr3_nt: TGTGCCACCAGTGATTTGAATGGCTACACCTTC; cdr3_aa: CATSDLNGYTF; d_call: NA; j_call: TRBJ1-2; clone_size: NA; v_call: TRBV24-1
cdr3_nt: TGTGCCAGTACCCCTCAGGGCAGGGCGGGTGGCTATGGCCACACCTTC; cdr3_aa: CASTPQGRAGGYGHTF; d_call: NA; j_call: TRBJ1-2; clone_size: NA; v_call: TRBV19
cdr3_nt: TGTGCCAGCAGTACTAGTATCTTGAGGACAGATACGCAGTATTTT; cdr3_aa: CASSTSILRTDTQYF; d_call: NA; j_call: TRBJ2-3; clone_size: NA; v_call: TRBV7-2
cdr3_nt: TGCGCCAGCAGCCAGGGACTAGCGGGAGGGCACGATGAGCAGTTCTTC; cdr3_aa: CASSQGLAGGHDEQFF; d_call: TRBD2; j_call: TRBJ2-1; clone_size: few; v_call: TRBV4-1
cdr3_nt: TGTGCCAGTAGTATCTCCCCTAGCGGGAACTCCTACAATGAGCAGTTCTTC; cdr3_aa: CASSISPSGNSYNEQFF; d_call: TRBD2; j_call: TRBJ2-1; clone_size: NA; v_call: TRBV19
cdr3_nt: TGCGCCACCAGGACTAGCGGTAGGCAGTATTTT; cdr3_aa: CATRTSGRQYF; d_call: TRBD2; j_call: TRBJ2-3; clone_size: NA; v_call: TRBV5-1
cdr3_nt: TGTGCCAGTAGTACTCCGGGACAGGGTTATGGCTACACCTTC; cdr3_aa: CASSTPGQGYGYTF; d_call: TRBD1; j_call: TRBJ1-2; clone_size: many; v_call: TRBV19
cdr3_nt: TGCAGTGCTAGAGGGGGTCTAGCCCTGAGCTCCTACAATGAGCAGTTCTTC; cdr3_aa: CSARGGLALSSYNEQFF; d_call: NA; j_call: TRBJ2-1; clone_size: few; v_call: TRBV20-1
cdr3_nt: TGTGCCAGCAGCCTCTCAGGGGCAGGTGTTAAGCAGTACTTC; cdr3_aa: CASSLSGAGVKQYF; d_call: NA; j_call: TRBJ2-7; clone_size: few; v_call: TRBV7-2
cdr3_nt: TGTGCCAGCAGTGAAAGGGAGTCTAGCTGGCCCCAGCATTTT; cdr3_aa: CASSERESSWPQHF; d_call: NA; j_call: TRBJ1-5; clone_size: NA; v_call: TRBV6-1
cdr3_nt: TGTGCCAGCAGCTCGGATGGGGGGAGCACTGAAGCTTTCTTT; cdr3_aa: CASSSDGGSTEAFF; d_call: NA; j_call: TRBJ1-1; clone_size: NA; v_call: TRBV7-4
cdr3_nt: TGTGCCAGCAGCCGGGACAGGGATAGCAATCAGCCCCAGCATTTT; cdr3_aa: CASSRDRDSNQPQHF; d_call: TRBD1; j_call: TRBJ1-5; clone_size: NA; v_call: TRBV5-3
cdr3_nt: TGTGCCAGCAGCTTAGTTCCCAGACTCAATGAGCAGTTCTTC; cdr3_aa: CASSLVPRLNEQFF; d_call: NA; j_call: TRBJ2-1; clone_size: NA; v_call: TRBV11-2
cdr3_nt: TGTGCCAGCAGCATCCCAGCGGGGGGGCCTCGAGCCCAGTACTTC; cdr3_aa: CASSIPAGGPRAQYF; d_call: TRBD2; j_call: TRBJ2-5; clone_size: NA; v_call: TRBV5-5
cdr3_nt: TGCGCCAGCAGCCCCCGGGGCAGGGGCATACGGGAGCAGTACTTC; cdr3_aa: CASSPRGRGIREQYF; d_call: NA; j_call: TRBJ2-7; clone_size: NA; v_call: TRBV5-1
cdr3_nt: TGTGCCAGCTCGCCGAAGGGAGCCGGGGAGCTGTTTTTT; cdr3_aa: CASSPKGAGELFF; d_call: NA; j_call: TRBJ2-2; clone_size: NA; v_call: TRBV18
cdr3_nt: TGTGCCAGCAGTGAAATGCTAGGACGGAAATATGAGCAGTTCTTC; cdr3_aa: CASSEMLGRKYEQFF; d_call: NA; j_call: TRBJ2-1; clone_size: NA; v_call: TRBV2
cdr3_nt: TGCAGTGCTCGACCAGCGGGAGTTAGGGTAGGGGAGCAGTTCTTC; cdr3_aa: CSARPAGVRVGEQFF; d_call: TRBD2; j_call: TRBJ2-1; clone_size: NA; v_call: TRBV20-1
cdr3_nt: TGTGCTAGTGGTTTCTTCGGGGCGAAAGATACGCAGTATTTT; cdr3_aa: CASGFFGAKDTQYF; d_call: NA; j_call: TRBJ2-3; clone_size: few; v_call: TRBV12-5
cdr3_nt: TGTGCCAGTAGTAATACAGTAAGCTCCTACAATGAGCAGTTCTTC; cdr3_aa: CASSNTVSSYNEQFF; d_call: NA; j_call: TRBJ2-1; clone_size: NA; v_call: TRBV19
cdr3_nt: TGTGCCAGCAGTCCCTCGCTCGGGGACAGCATCAGAGCCTACGAGCAGTACTTC; cdr3_aa: CASSPSLGDSIRAYEQYF; d_call: TRBD1; j_call: TRBJ2-7; clone_size: NA; v_call: TRBV12-3/TRBV12-4
cdr3_nt: TGTGCCAGCAGCTTCACACAGGGGAGTGAGCAGTTCTTC; cdr3_aa: CASSFTQGSEQFF; d_call: TRBD1; j_call: TRBJ2-1; clone_size: few; v_call: TRBV11-3
cdr3_nt: TGTGCCAGCAGCGGGGGGGTTCCCTACAATGAGCAGTTCTTC; cdr3_aa: CASSGGVPYNEQFF; d_call: TRBD2; j_call: TRBJ2-1; clone_size: many; v_call: TRBV7-2
cdr3_nt: TGTGCCAGCGGTCAGTCCTCTGGGGCCAACGTCCTGACTTTC; cdr3_aa: CASGQSSGANVLTF; d_call: NA; j_call: TRBJ2-6; clone_size: few; v_call: TRBV6-1
cdr3_nt: TGTGCCGCAAGCTGGACAGGGCACTCATATAGCAATCAGCCCCAGCATTTT; cdr3_aa: CAASWTGHSYSNQPQHF; d_call: TRBD1; j_call: TRBJ1-5; clone_size: few; v_call: TRBV28
cdr3_nt: TGTGCCAGCAGCCCCTGGGACAGGCGGGAAGTTGAAGCTTTCTTT; cdr3_aa: CASSPWDRREVEAFF; d_call: TRBD1; j_call: TRBJ1-1; clone_size: NA; v_call: TRBV11-2
cdr3_nt: TGCGCCAGCAGCTTGGGAGGGGGAGTCTCCTACAATGAGCAGTTCTTC; cdr3_aa: CASSLGGGVSYNEQFF; d_call: NA; j_call: TRBJ2-1; clone_size: NA; v_call: TRBV5-1
cdr3_nt: TGCGCCAGCAGCTTGGGCGGTCCACCCCTCCAAGAGACCCAGTACTTC; cdr3_aa: CASSLGGPPLQETQYF; d_call: NA; j_call: TRBJ2-5; clone_size: NA; v_call: TRBV5-1
cdr3_nt: TGTGCCAGCAGCCCTAGGACAGGGCCTCGGGATGAGCAGTTCTTC; cdr3_aa: CASSPRTGPRDEQFF; d_call: TRBD1; j_call: TRBJ2-1; clone_size: NA; v_call: TRBV28
cdr3_nt: TGTGCCAGCAGCCAACAACCGACAGGGGTCGGGGAAAAACTGTTTTTT; cdr3_aa: CASSQQPTGVGEKLFF; d_call: TRBD1; j_call: TRBJ1-4; clone_size: few; v_call: TRBV4-2
cdr3_nt: TGTGCCAGCAGTGAGACTTGGGGGGGGAGTAATGAGCAGTTCTTC; cdr3_aa: CASSETWGGSNEQFF; d_call: TRBD2; j_call: TRBJ2-1; clone_size: NA; v_call: TRBV6-4
cdr3_nt: TGTGCCAGCACCTCCCTAGCGGGAGGGCATAATGAGCAGTTCTTC; cdr3_aa: CASTSLAGGHNEQFF; d_call: TRBD2; j_call: TRBJ2-1; clone_size: few; v_call: TRBV28